This T cell receptor (beta chain) stems from a study of CD8 T cells in Susac syndrome. Study-wide points: The study acknowledged a relatively small number of individuals in its TCR sequencing and HLA analysis.

With respect to this clonotype: The antigen is undetermined.

FACS enriched CD8+ TEMRA cells, while bulk CD8+ and CD4+ were negatively isolated. This CDR3 has 17 amino acids. Deletions cut 0 bases from V and 2 bases from J, with 17 bases between. Germline-derived CDR1 and CDR2 are MGHRA and YSYEKL. The authors reverse transcribed about 0.45 to 1 ug RNA with random hexamers. An immunoSEQ multiplex PCR generated amplified TCR beta CDR3 products spanning 54 Vbeta and 13 Jbeta. TCRdb called the immunoSEQ multiplex PCR reads again in MiXCR, with one record for every CDR3 protein. Among a few hundred thousand distinct CDR3 sequences listed, 75% to 90% were seen once. The clonotype comes from a human donor with multiple sclerosis. The V gene is TRBV4-1, the J gene TRBJ2-7; D gene ambiguous. Sequencing input: CD8+ T cells from PBMCs. The CDR3 loop reads CASSQDRSLTPPYEQYF. DNA of the CDR3: TGCGCCAGCAGCCAAGATCGGTCCCTAACGCCCCCCTACGAGCAGTACTTC.